This TCR beta chain was sequenced during a study of CD8+CD57+ T cells in acquired aplastic anemia. Study details: Roughly 3.2 ug was the average amount of DNA from sorted CD4+ and CD8+ cells. Where healthy donors were concerned, CD4+ cells averaged approximately 9.9 million reads. General study points: Common to patients and controls were roughly 30 CD8+ CDR3 sequences. Patient and control CD8+ Simpson's diversity was not significantly different.

According to the study, genomic DNA was the template for TCR beta VDJ and CDR3 profiling. TCRdb itself ran the reads through MiXCR, one entry per CDR3 protein. The table lists about 160,000 distinct CDR3 sequences, approximately 40% of them singletons. CDR1 and CDR2 from the germline V gene are SGHAT and FQDESV (reference sequence). The CDR3 contains 14 residues. In the case of this clonotype: The antigen is not known. Relative to the germline gene, one junction end is altered; a read error may explain this.

The sequencing sample was made of sorted CD4+, CD8+, or CD8+CD57+ T cells (not recorded which) from PBMCs. This TCR derives from a human donor in good health. The chain couples TRBV11-1 to TRBJ2-7, with D unresolved. The CDR3 DNA is TGCGCCAGCAGCTTAAGGACGTCAGACTACGAGCAGTACTTC. Amino acids: CASSLRTSDYEQYF. The complete variable domain, with remaining parts taken from reference TRBV11-1 and TRBJ2-7, reads EAEVAQSPRYKITEKSQAVAFWCDPISGHATLYWYRQILGQGPELLVQFQDESVVDDSQLPKDRFSAERLKGVDSTLKIQPAELGDSAMYLCASSLRTSDYEQYFGPGTRLTVT.